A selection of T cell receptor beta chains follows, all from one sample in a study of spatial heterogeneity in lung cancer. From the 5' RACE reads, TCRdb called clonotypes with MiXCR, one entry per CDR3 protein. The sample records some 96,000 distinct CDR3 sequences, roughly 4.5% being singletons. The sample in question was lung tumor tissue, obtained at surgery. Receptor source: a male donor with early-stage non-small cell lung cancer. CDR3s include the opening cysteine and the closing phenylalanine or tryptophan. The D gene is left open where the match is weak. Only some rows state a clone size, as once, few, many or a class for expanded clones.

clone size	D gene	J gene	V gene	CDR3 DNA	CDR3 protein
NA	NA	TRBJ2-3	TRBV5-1	TGCGCCAGCAGCTTGGTTTTCCAGACTAGCACAGATACGCAGTATTTT	CASSLVFQTSTDTQYF
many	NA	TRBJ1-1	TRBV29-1	TGCAGCGCTTACGGGGGGAGTCTCACTGAAGCTTTCTTT	CSAYGGSLTEAFF
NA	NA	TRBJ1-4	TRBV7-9	TGTGCCAGCAGCCCAGGAAGAGCTAATGAAAAACTGTTTTTT	CASSPGRANEKLFF
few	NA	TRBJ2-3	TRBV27	TGTGCCAGCAGGGGGTACGGGGCAGATACGCAGTATTTT	CASRGYGADTQYF
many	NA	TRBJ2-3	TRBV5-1	TGCGCCAGCAGCTTGGAACCGGGTTTAGGAATCACAGATACGCAGTATTTT	CASSLEPGLGITDTQYF
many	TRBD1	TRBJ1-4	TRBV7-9	TGTGCCAGCAGGACGACAGGGGGCGATGAAAAACTGTTTTTT	CASRTTGGDEKLFF
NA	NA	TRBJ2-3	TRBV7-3	TGTGCCAGCAGCTTGAGGGCAGGGATCACAGATACGCAGTATTTT	CASSLRAGITDTQYF
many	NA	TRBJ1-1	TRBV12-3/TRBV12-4	TGTGCCAGCAGTTTGGCGGGTCTCACTGAAGCTTTCTTT	CASSLAGLTEAFF
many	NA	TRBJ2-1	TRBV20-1	TGCAGTGCTAGAGATCAGGGGTTCGGCAGCAACGAGCAGTTCTTC	CSARDQGFGSNEQFF
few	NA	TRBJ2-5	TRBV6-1	TGTGCCACTCGGAGGGCTGCCGGAGAGACCCAGTACTTC	CATRRAAGETQYF
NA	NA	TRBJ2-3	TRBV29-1	TGCCGCGCGGGCACAGATACGCAGTATTTT	CRAGTDTQYF
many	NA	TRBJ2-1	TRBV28	TGTGCCAGCAGAGGGTACTTGGGGGCCGATGAGCAGTTCTTC	CASRGYLGADEQFF
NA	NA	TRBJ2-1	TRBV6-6	TGTGCCAGCAGTTACTCGTTCAGCTCCTACAATGAGCAGTTCTTC	CASSYSFSSYNEQFF
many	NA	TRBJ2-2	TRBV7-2	TGTGCCAGCAGCTCTAGATGGACTCGCGGCGGGGAGCTGTTTTTT	CASSSRWTRGGELFF
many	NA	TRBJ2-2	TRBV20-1	TGCAGTGCTACCCGGGCAGCGAGTATCCGGGAGCTGTTTTTT	CSATRAASIRELFF